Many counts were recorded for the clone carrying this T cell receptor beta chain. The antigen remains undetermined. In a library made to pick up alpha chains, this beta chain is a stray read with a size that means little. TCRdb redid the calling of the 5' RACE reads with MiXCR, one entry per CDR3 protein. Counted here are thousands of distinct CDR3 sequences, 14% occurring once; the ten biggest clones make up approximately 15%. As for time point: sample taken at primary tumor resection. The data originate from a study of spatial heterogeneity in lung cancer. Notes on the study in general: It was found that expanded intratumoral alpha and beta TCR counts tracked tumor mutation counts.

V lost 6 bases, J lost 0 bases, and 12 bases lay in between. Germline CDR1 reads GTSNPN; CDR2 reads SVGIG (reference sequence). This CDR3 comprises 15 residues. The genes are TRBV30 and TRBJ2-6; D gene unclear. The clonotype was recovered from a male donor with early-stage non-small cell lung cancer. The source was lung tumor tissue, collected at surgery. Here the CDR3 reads CACPPKGSGANVLTF. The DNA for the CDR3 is TGTGCCTGCCCCCCCAAGGGCTCTGGGGCCAACGTCCTGACTTTC.